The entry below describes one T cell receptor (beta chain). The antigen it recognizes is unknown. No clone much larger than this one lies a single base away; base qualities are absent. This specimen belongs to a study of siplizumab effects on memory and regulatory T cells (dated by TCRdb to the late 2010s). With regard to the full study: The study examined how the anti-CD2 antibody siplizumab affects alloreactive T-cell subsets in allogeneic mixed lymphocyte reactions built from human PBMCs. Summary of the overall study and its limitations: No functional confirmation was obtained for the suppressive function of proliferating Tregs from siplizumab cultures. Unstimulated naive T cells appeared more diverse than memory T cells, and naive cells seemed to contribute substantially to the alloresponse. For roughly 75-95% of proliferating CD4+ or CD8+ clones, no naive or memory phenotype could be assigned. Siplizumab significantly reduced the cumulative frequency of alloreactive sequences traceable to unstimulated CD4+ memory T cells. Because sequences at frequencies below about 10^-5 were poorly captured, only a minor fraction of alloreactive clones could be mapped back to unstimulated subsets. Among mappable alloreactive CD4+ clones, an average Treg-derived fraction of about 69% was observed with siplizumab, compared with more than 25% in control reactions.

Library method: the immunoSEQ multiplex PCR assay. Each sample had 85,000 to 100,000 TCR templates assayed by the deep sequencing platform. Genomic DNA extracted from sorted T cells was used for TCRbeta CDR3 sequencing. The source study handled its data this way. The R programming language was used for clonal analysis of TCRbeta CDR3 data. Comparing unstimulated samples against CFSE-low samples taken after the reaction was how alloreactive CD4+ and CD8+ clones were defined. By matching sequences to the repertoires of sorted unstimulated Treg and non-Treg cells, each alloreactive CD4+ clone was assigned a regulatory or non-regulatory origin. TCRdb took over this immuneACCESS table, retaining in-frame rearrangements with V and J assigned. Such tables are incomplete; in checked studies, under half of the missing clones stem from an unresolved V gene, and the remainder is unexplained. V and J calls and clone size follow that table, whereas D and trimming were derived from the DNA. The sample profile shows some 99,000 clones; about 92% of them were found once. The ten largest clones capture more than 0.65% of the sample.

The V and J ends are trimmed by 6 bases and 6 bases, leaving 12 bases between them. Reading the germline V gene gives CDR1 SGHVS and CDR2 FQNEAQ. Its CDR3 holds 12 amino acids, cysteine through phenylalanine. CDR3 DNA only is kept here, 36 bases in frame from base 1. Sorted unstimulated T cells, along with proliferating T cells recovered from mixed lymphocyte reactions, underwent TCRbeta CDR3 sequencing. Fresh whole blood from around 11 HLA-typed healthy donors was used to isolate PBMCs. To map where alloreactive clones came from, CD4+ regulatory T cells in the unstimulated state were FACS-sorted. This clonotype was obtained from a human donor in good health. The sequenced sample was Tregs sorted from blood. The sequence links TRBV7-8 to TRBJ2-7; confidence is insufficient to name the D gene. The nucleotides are TGTGCCAGCAGGTTGGGTTCTAGCGAGCAGTACTTC. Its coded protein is CASRLGSSEQYF.